This T cell receptor (beta chain) was observed in a study of blood T cell repertoires in COVID-19. This clone was counted a few times. The table came from immunoSEQ multiplex PCR; TCRdb's copy has only in-frame clones and leaves some out. Of 45,000 to 55,000 clones listed, around 84% were seen once; the top ten hold over 9.5%. Germline V gives CDR1 SGHTA, CDR2 FQGNSA. CDR3 length equals 17 residues. V was pared by 1 base and J by 0 bases, with 15 bases between. The origin of this receptor is a man in his 70s with active COVID-19. The chain links TRBV7-2 to TRBJ1-2, with D possibly being TRBD1 (6 bases). The sample taken for sequencing was peripheral blood. The CDR3 protein is CASSLVGGGTANYGYTF. The CDR3 coding sequence is TGTGCCAGCAGCTTAGTTGGGGGCGGAACGGCTAACTATGGCTACACCTTC.